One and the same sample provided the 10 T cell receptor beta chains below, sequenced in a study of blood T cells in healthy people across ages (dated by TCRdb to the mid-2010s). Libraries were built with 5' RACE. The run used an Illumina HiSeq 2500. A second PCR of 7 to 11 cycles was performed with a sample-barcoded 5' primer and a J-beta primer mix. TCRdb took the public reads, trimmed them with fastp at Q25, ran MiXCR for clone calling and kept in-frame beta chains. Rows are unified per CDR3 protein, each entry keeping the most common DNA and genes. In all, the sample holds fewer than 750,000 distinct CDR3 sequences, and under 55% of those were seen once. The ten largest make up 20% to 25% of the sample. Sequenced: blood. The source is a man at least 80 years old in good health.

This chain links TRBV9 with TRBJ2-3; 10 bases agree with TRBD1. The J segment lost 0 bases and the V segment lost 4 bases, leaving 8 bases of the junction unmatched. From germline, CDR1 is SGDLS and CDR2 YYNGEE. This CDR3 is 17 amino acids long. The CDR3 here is CASSYGTGVASTDTQYF. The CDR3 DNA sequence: TGTGCCAGCAGCTACGGGACAGGGGTTGCGAGCACAGATACGCAGTATTTT. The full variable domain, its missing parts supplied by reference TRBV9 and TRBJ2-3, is DSGVTQTPKHLITATGQRVTLRCSPRSGDLSVYWYQQSLDQGLQFLIQYYNGEERAKGNILERFSAQQFPDLHSELNLSSLELGDSALYFCASSYGTGVASTDTQYFGPGTRLTVL.

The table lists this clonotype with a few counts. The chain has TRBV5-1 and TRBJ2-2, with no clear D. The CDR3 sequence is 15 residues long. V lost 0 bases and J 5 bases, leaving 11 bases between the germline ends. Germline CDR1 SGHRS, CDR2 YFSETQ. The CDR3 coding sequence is TGCGCCAGCAGCTTGGATGGCAGGACGACCGGGGAGCTGTTTTTT. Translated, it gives CASSLDGRTTGELFF.

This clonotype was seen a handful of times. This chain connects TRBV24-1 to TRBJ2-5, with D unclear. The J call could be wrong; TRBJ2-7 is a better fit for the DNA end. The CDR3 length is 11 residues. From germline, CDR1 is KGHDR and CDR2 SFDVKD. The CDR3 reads CATSGLGEQYF. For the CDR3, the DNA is TGTGCCACCAGTGGTCTCGGCGAGCAGTACTTC.

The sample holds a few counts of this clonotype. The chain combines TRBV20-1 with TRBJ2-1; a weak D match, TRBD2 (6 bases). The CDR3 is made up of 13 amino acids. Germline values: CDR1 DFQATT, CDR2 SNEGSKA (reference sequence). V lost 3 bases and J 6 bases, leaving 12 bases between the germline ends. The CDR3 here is CSARGGTLNEQFF. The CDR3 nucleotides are TGCAGTGCTAGGGGCGGGACTCTCAATGAGCAGTTCTTC.

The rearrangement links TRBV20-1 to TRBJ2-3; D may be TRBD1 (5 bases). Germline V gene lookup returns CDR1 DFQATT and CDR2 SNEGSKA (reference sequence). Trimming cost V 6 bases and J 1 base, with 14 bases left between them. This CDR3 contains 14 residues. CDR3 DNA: TGCAGTGCCGAGGAAGGGGTCGGCACAGATACGCAGTATTTT. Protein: CSAEEGVGTDTQYF.

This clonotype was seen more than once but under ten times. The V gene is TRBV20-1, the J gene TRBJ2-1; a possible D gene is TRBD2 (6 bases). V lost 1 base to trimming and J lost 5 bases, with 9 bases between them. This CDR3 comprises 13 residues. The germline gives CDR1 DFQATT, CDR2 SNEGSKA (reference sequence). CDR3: CSARAGLNNEQFF. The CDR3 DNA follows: TGCAGTGCTAGAGCGGGACTCAACAATGAGCAGTTCTTC.

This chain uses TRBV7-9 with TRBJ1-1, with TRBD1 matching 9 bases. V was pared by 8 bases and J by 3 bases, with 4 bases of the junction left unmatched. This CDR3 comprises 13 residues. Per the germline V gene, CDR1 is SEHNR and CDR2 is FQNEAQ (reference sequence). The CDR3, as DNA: TGTGCCAGCGGGGGACAGGGAGACACTGAAGCTTTCTTT. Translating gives CASGGQGDTEAFF. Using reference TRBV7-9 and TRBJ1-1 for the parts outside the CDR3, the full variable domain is DTGVSQNPRHKITKRGQNVTFRCDPISEHNRLYWYRQTLGQGPEFLTYFQNEAQLEKSRLLSDRFSAERPKGSFSTLEIQRTEQGDSAMYLCASGGQGDTEAFFGQGTRLTVV.

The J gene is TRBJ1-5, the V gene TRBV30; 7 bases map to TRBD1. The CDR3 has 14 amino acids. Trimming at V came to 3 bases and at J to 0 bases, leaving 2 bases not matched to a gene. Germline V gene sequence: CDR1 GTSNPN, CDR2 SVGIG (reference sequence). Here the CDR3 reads CAWSQGVSNQPQHF. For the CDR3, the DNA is TGTGCCTGGAGCCAGGGGGTTAGCAATCAGCCCCAGCATTTT.

CDR3 in DNA: TGCAGCGGTGGGCCAACTCCTGGCTCCTACAATGAGCAGTTCTTC. It is translated as CSGGPTPGSYNEQFF. The chain combines TRBV29-1 with TRBJ2-1, with D uncertain. Trimming removed 7 bases at V and 0 bases at J, with 16 bases between. This CDR3 has 15 amino acids. Germline assignment: CDR1 SQVTM and CDR2 ANQGSEA.

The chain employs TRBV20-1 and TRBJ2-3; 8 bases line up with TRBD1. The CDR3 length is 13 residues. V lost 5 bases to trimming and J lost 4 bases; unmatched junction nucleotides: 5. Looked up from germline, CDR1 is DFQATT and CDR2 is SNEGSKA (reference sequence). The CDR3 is CSAGQGAPDTQYF. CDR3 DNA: TGCAGTGCTGGGCAGGGGGCGCCAGATACGCAGTATTTT.